This T cell receptor beta chain was sequenced during a study of persistence of HIV-infected CD4 T cells. V shed 3 bases, J shed 4 bases, and the junction held 8 bases outside the gene matches. Germline CDR1 and CDR2: MGHRA and YSYEKL. The CDR3 consists of 17 residues. On this clone itself: Its specificity is unknown.

This nonspecific control used anti-CD3/anti-CD28 bead stimulation of CD4+ T cells. Sorting of responding CD4+ T cells relied on upregulated CD40 ligand together with CD69. The immunoSEQ assay was version 4, run in survey mode. Clones were read by immunoSEQ multiplex PCR, and TCRdb kept only the in-frame ones, dropping some. The sample includes roughly 48,000 clones, about nine tenths of them seen just once. This sequence was found in an adult woman with HIV who was CMV-seropositive. Material: CD4+ T cells sorted from PBMCs after approximately 19-hour stimulation, obtained from a patient who received antiretroviral therapy. This rearrangement joins TRBV4-1 to TRBJ1-6; 8 bases are shared with TRBD1. The CDR3 spells CASSHDRTGIYNSPLHF. The CDR3 DNA follows: TGCGCCAGCAGCCACGACCGGACAGGGATTTATAATTCACCCCTCCACTTT.